This passage covers 8 T cell receptor beta chains from one sample sequenced in a study of blood T cell repertoires in COVID-19. The protocol was immunoSEQ multiplex PCR, while the TCRdb copy is restricted to in-frame clones and leaves out a portion. Among approximately 200,000 clones listed, around 83% were seen once. Sequenced input: PBMCs or T cells enriched from blood (not recorded which). The receptors here all came from a middle-aged woman with acute COVID-19.

The rearrangement joins TRBV5-4 to TRBJ1-4, with no clear D. The CDR3 loop spans 16 amino acids. V dropped 0 bases and J dropped 7 bases, with 16 bases sitting between them. Germline lookup yields CDR1 SGHNT and CDR2 YYREEE (reference sequence). CDR3 sequence: CASSLAGVAGLEKLFF. CDR3 DNA: TGTGCCAGCAGCTTGGCCGGGGTCGCCGGGCTTGAAAAACTGTTTTTT.

The chain combines TRBV7-6 with TRBJ2-3, with D perhaps TRBD1 (5 bases). From germline, CDR1 is SGHVS and CDR2 FNYEAQ. This CDR3 region has 13 residues. Trimming left V 0 bases short and J 4 bases short, with 5 bases between. The CDR3 nucleotides are TGTGCCAGCAGCTTAGCGGGGCCAGATACGCAGTATTTT. It translates to CASSLAGPDTQYF.

The chain is built from TRBV27 and TRBJ2-7; 7 nucleotides line up with TRBD1. V trimming: 4 bases; J trimming: 1 base; junction bases outside the gene matches: 7. This CDR3 region has 15 residues. Per the germline V gene, CDR1 is MNHEY and CDR2 is SMNVEV (reference sequence). CDR3 region: CASSSRQGRSYEQYF. The DNA of the CDR3 is TGTGCCAGCAGTTCTCGACAGGGAAGGTCCTACGAGCAGTACTTC.

The V and J genes are TRBV28 and TRBJ1-1, with D tentatively TRBD1 (5 bases). V gave up 4 bases and J gave up 1 base, with 10 bases separating them. Germline CDR1 and CDR2: MDHEN and SYDVKM. The CDR3 totals 14 residues. CDR3 DNA sequence: TGTGCCAGCAGTTGGGCGGGGGGGAACACTGAAGCTTTCTTT. It translates to CASSWAGGNTEAFF.

V usage is TRBV13 and J usage is TRBJ2-3, with a possible D match to TRBD1 (5 bases). The CDR3 has 15 amino acids. The germline V gene has CDR1 PRHDT and CDR2 FYEKMQ (reference sequence). Trimming shortened V by 5 bases and J by 2 bases, and 14 bases separated the two germline ends. The CDR3 loop is CASSTTGTATDTQYF. The CDR3 DNA is TGTGCCAGCAGCACAACAGGTACTGCCACAGATACGCAGTATTTT.

The chain employs TRBV18 and TRBJ2-1; 11 bases line up with TRBD2. Germline trimming cut 0 bases from V and 2 bases from J; bases unmatched to any gene: 9. The CDR3 extends over 19 amino acids. Germline assignment: CDR1 KGHSH and CDR2 LQKENI. CDR3 sequence: CASSPPITSGSRAYNEQFF. As DNA, the CDR3 is TGTGCCAGCTCACCACCGATAACTAGCGGGAGCAGGGCCTACAATGAGCAGTTCTTC. Complete variable domain (other parts from reference TRBV18 and TRBJ2-1): NAGVMQNPRHLVRRRGQEARLRCSPMKGHSHVYWYRQLPEEGLKFMVYLQKENIIDESGMPKERFSAEFPKEGPSILRIQQVVRGDSAAYFCASSPPITSGSRAYNEQFFGPGTRLTVL.

CDR3 protein: CSASASPRYNEQFF. CDR3 nucleotides: TGCAGTGCTAGTGCCTCCCCCCGTTACAATGAGCAGTTCTTC. The chain uses TRBV20-1 and TRBJ2-1; D gene ambiguous. The V and J ends lost 3 bases and 4 bases respectively, with 13 bases between them. The CDR3 runs 14 residues. The germline V gene encodes CDR1 DFQATT and CDR2 SNEGSKA (reference sequence).

The table lists this clone with a count of one. The chain recombines TRBV11-2 with TRBJ1-5; no definite D call. Trimming shortened V by 6 bases and J by 2 bases, and 11 bases separated the two germline ends. The CDR3 loop spans 14 amino acids. Germline V gene lookup returns CDR1 SGHAT and CDR2 FQNNGV. CDR3 protein: CASSLRGGNQPQHF. The CDR3 DNA follows: TGTGCCAGCAGTCTACGGGGTGGCAATCAGCCCCAGCATTTT.